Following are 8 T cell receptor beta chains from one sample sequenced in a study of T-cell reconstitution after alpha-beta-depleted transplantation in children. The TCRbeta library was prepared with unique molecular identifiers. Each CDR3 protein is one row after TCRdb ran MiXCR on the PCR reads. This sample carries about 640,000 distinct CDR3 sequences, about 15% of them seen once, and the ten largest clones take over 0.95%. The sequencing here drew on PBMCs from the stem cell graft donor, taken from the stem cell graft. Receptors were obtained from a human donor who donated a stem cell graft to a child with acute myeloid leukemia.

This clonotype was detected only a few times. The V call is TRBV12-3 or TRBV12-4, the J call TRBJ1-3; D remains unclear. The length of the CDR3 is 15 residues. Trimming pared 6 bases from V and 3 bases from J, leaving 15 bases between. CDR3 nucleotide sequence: TGTGCCAGCAGCCCTGACACACCCCTTGGAAACACCATATATTTT. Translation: CASSPDTPLGNTIYF.

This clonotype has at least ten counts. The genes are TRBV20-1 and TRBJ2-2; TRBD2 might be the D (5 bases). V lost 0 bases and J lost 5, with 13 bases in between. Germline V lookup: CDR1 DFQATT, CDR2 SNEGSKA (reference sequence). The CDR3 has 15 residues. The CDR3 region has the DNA TGCAGTGCTAGAGATCCACTAGTGATTACCGGGGAGCTGTTTTTT. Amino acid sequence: CSARDPLVITGELFF.

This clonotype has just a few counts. CDR3 DNA: TGTGCCAGCAGCTCGGGACAGGGGGCTGAAGAGCAGTACTTC. This gives the protein CASSSGQGAEEQYF. The chain combines TRBV7-9 with TRBJ2-7; 12 nucleotides align to TRBD1. V shed 4 bases and J 7 bases; nucleotides not matched to a gene: 5. The V gene's germline CDR1 is SEHNR and CDR2 FQNEAQ (reference sequence). CDR3 length: 14 residues.

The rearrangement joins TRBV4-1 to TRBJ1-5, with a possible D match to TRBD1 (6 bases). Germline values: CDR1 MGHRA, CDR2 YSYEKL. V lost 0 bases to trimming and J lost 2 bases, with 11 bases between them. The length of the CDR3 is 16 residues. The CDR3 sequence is CASSQDGGFGNQPQHF. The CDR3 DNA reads TGCGCCAGCAGCCAAGATGGGGGCTTCGGCAATCAGCCCCAGCATTTT.

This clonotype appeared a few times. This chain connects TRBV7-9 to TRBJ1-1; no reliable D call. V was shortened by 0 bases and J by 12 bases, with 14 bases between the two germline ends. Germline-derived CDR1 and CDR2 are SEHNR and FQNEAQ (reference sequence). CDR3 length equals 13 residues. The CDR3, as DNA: TGTGCCAGCAGCTTAGCTCGGCTTGGAGAGACTTTCTTT. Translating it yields CASSLARLGETFF.

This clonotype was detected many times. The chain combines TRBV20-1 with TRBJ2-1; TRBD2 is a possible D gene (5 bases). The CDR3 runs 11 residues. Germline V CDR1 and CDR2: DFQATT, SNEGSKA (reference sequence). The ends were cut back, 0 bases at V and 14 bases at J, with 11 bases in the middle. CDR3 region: CSARERTLKFF. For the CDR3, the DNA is TGCAGTGCTAGAGAAAGGACTCTTAAGTTCTTC.

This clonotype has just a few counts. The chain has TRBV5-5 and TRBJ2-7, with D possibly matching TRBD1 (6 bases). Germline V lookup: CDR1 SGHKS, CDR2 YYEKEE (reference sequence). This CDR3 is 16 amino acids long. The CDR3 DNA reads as TGTGCCAGCAGCTTAGTAGCTTCCACAGGGAATGCCCCCGCTGTGGTC. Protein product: CASSLVASTGNAPAVV.

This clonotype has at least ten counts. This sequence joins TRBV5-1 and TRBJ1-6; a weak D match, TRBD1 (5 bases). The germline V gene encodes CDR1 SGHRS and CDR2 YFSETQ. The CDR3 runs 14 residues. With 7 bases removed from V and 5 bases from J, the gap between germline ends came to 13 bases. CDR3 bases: TGCGCCAGCCGACGGACACGCGATAATTCACCCCTCCACTTT. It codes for CASRRTRDNSPLHF.